This entry lists 20 T cell receptor beta chains sequenced from one sample in a study of cytomegalovirus exposure and HLA in healthy donors. The PCR ran on 60 Vbeta and 13 Jbeta primers. TCRdb's table, derived via immunoSEQ multiplex PCR, lists solely in-frame clones and lacks some. Of around 140,000 clones listed, about 10% were seen once; the top ten hold roughly 7%. The sequencing sample was made of PBMCs. The receptor set was obtained from a woman aged 35 to 49 in good health and CMV-seropositive.

This clone was picked up a small number of times. The chain combines TRBV5-1 with TRBJ1-1, with 8 bases that match TRBD1. J gave up 4 bases and V 0 bases, and 2 bases lay outside the gene matches. This CDR3 contains 14 residues. Germline V gene data show CDR1 as SGHRS and CDR2 as YFSETQ. Here the CDR3 reads CASSLATGGTEAFF. The CDR3 DNA follows: TGCGCCAGCAGCTTGGCCACAGGGGGCACTGAAGCTTTCTTT.

This clone turned up a few times. The chain has TRBV29-1 and TRBJ1-2, with unresolved D. Germline V gives CDR1 SQVTM, CDR2 ANQGSEA. The CDR3 loop spans 15 amino acids. The V end was cut by 5 bases, the J end by 4 bases, with 20 bases between. The CDR3 sequence is CSVIGSAETLYGYTF. CDR3 DNA: TGCAGCGTTATCGGTTCGGCGGAGACCCTCTATGGCTACACCTTC. The full variable domain, with the rest looked up from reference TRBV29-1 and TRBJ1-2, is SAVISQKPSRDICQRGTSLTIQCQVDSQVTMMFWYRQQPGQSLTLIATANQGSEATYESGFVIDKFPISRPNLTFSTLTVSNMSPEDSSIYLCSVIGSAETLYGYTFGSGTRLTVV.

A remark on this clone: In the same sample, other DNA sequences code for this CDR3. The chain uses TRBV29-1 and TRBJ1-2, with TRBD1 matching 7 bases. The CDR3 is 12 amino acids. V lost 2 bases, J lost 6 bases, and 3 bases stayed unmatched. Germline lookup yields CDR1 SQVTM and CDR2 ANQGSEA. CDR3 bases: TGCAGCGTTGAACGACAGGGACATGGCTACACCTTC. Its translation: CSVERQGHGYTF.

The CDR3 is CASYPGTRTEAFF. As DNA, the CDR3 is TGTGCCAGTTACCCCGGGACTAGGACTGAAGCTTTCTTT. The chain couples TRBV19 to TRBJ1-1, with D maybe TRBD1 (5 bases). In germline, CDR1 is LNHDA, CDR2 SQIVND (reference sequence). The CDR3 length is 13 residues. V gave up 8 bases and J gave up 5 bases, with 15 bases separating them.

V is TRBV9 and J is TRBJ2-1, with 14 bases fitting TRBD2. V was pared by 4 bases and J by 6 bases, with 9 bases of the junction left unmatched. Germline V gives CDR1 SGDLS, CDR2 YYNGEE. The CDR3 length is 17 residues. The CDR3 region is CASSRGGLAGAGNEQFF. CDR3 bases: TGTGCCAGCAGCAGGGGGGGACTAGCGGGGGCGGGCAATGAGCAGTTCTTC.

The rearrangement links TRBV5-4 to TRBJ2-2; D may be TRBD2 (5 bases). The CDR3 sequence is 14 residues long. Trimming removed 0 bases from V and 5 bases from J, with 8 bases in between. Germline V gene data show CDR1 as SGHNT and CDR2 as YYREEE (reference sequence). DNA of the CDR3: TGTGCCAGCAGCTTGGGGGGAGATACCGGGGAGCTGTTTTTT. It specifies CASSLGGDTGELFF.

This clone was detected only a few times. The V call is TRBV25-1, the J call TRBJ1-5, with TRBD1 identical over 9 bases. CDR1 and CDR2 from the germline V gene are MGHDK and SYGVNS. The CDR3 loop spans 15 amino acids. Trimming removed 6 bases from V and 7 bases from J; junction bases left unmatched: 10. Written as DNA, the CDR3 is TGTGCCAGCAGCCCGGGACAGGGATTTTGGCAGCCCCAGCATTTT. This codes for CASSPGQGFWQPQHF. Looking up the rest from reference TRBV25-1 and TRBJ1-5 gives the full variable domain: EADIYQTPRYLVIGTGKKITLECSQTMGHDKMYWYQQDPGMELHLIHYSYGVNSTEKGDLSSESTVSRIRTEHFPLTLESARPSHTSQYLCASSPGQGFWQPQHFGDGTRLSIL.

This sequence joins TRBV19 and TRBJ2-5, with 9 positions matching TRBD2. CDR3 length: 14 amino acids. The V and J ends lost 6 bases and 5 bases, in that order; junction bases with no gene match: 7. CDR1 is LNHDA and CDR2 is SQIVND in the germline V gene (reference sequence). CDR3 nucleotides: TGTGCCAGTAGGTTAGCGGGGGCTGGGGAGACCCAGTACTTC. Its protein product is CASRLAGAGETQYF.

A few counts support this clone. This chain links TRBV2 with TRBJ1-2; 7 nucleotides match TRBD1. The J segment lost 4 bases and the V segment lost 4 bases, leaving 9 bases of the junction unmatched. Germline V gene data show CDR1 as SNHLY and CDR2 as FYNNEI. The CDR3 has 15 amino acids. The DNA for the CDR3 is TGTGCCAGCAGTGCCGACTCCGGGACAGTCTATGGCTACACCTTC. Amino acid sequence: CASSADSGTVYGYTF.

The J gene is TRBJ2-7, the V gene TRBV6-5; possibly TRBD1 for D (6 bases). V was pared by 2 bases and J by 2 bases, with 16 bases between. This CDR3 is built from 16 residues. From germline, CDR1 is MNHEY and CDR2 SVGAGI. The CDR3 bases are TGTGCCAGCAGTTACGCCAGAAGGGGGTCTCCCTACGAGCAGTACTTC. Its protein product is CASSYARRGSPYEQYF.

This clone was observed a few times. The chain employs TRBV6-5 and TRBJ2-1, with D possibly being TRBD2 (6 bases). This CDR3 comprises 15 residues. V lost 6 bases, J lost 1 base, and 13 bases lay in between. The germline V gene has CDR1 MNHEY and CDR2 SVGAGI. CDR3 sequence: CASRGEGGSYNEQFF. The CDR3 DNA reads as TGTGCCAGCAGGGGCGAGGGAGGATCCTACAATGAGCAGTTCTTC.

The V gene is TRBV5-6, the J gene TRBJ2-3; 7 nucleotides align to TRBD1. CDR3 length equals 15 residues. V shed 3 bases, J shed 1 base, and the junction held 5 bases outside the gene matches. Germline CDR1 is SGHDT and CDR2 is YYEEEE. CDR3 sequence reads: CASSSTGSGTDTQYF. The CDR3 region has the DNA TGTGCCAGCAGCTCGACAGGGTCGGGCACAGATACGCAGTATTTT.

This clone was seen a few times. The chain carries TRBV27 and TRBJ2-3, with a weak D call TRBD2 (6 bases). This CDR3 region has 16 residues. V was trimmed by 8 bases and J by 4 bases, leaving 22 bases between them. Germline loops: CDR1 MNHEY, CDR2 SMNVEV (reference sequence). This CDR3 is CASLPYPAGGSDTQYF. Written as DNA, the CDR3 is TGTGCCAGCCTCCCCTATCCGGCTGGGGGGTCAGATACGCAGTATTTT.

This clone was seen a few times. The chain recombines TRBV27 with TRBJ2-7; a weak D match, TRBD1 (5 bases). This CDR3 contains 13 residues. The V and J ends lost 3 bases and 2 bases respectively, with 8 bases between them. The germline V gene has CDR1 MNHEY and CDR2 SMNVEV (reference sequence). CDR3 nucleotide sequence: TGTGCCAGCAGTTTGGGGCAGACCTACGAGCAGTACTTC. This codes for CASSLGQTYEQYF.

This clone was seen more than once but under ten times. The chain couples TRBV10-3 to TRBJ1-2, with a weak D call TRBD1 (6 bases). The germline V gene has CDR1 ENHRY and CDR2 SYGVKD. The CDR3 loop spans 19 amino acids. Between the trimmed V and J ends, which lost 6 bases and 8 bases, there was a span of 34 bases. This CDR3 reads CAISGHRAHELRAINGYTF. The CDR3 region has the DNA TGTGCCATCAGCGGACACAGGGCCCATGAGTTACGGGCCATTAACGGCTACACCTTC.

V gene TRBV5-5 combines with J gene TRBJ2-2; 13 bases match TRBD2. The trim removed 2 bases at V and 13 bases at J, leaving 5 bases unmatched. This CDR3 contains 14 residues. Germline CDR1 is SGHKS and CDR2 is YYEKEE (reference sequence). The CDR3 sequence is CASSFGLAGDGLFF. CDR3 DNA sequence: TGTGCCAGCAGCTTTGGACTAGCGGGGGACGGGCTGTTTTTT.

As to this clone: This same CDR3 is encoded by further DNA sequences in the sample. The CDR3 DNA reads TGCAGCGTTGGGACAGGGGCTAACTATGGCTACACCTTC. Translating gives CSVGTGANYGYTF. The chain recombines TRBV29-1 with TRBJ1-2, with 9 bases that match TRBD1. The CDR3 is 13 residues long. Germline-derived CDR1 and CDR2 are SQVTM and ANQGSEA. Trimming took 4 bases from V and 0 from J; bases not matched to a gene: 0.

This clone was seen more than once but under ten times. The CDR3: CASSGTGNQPQHF. CDR3 bases: TGTGCCAGCAGTGGGACAGGGAATCAGCCCCAGCATTTT. The chain recombines TRBV6-6 with TRBJ1-5; 9 bases fit TRBD1. Germline CDR1 MNHNY, CDR2 SVGAGI (reference sequence). The V gene end was trimmed by 5 bases and the J gene end by 4 bases; junction bases not matched to a gene: 0. CDR3 length: 13 residues.

This clone was counted between two and nine times. V gene TRBV6-5 combines with J gene TRBJ1-1; D remains unclear. Trimming shortened V by 6 bases and J by 4 bases, and 15 bases separated the two germline ends. CDR3 length equals 14 residues. From germline, CDR1 is MNHEY and CDR2 SVGAGI. The chain's CDR3 is CASSPQTSGTEAFF. CDR3 in DNA: TGTGCCAGCAGCCCTCAAACAAGCGGCACTGAAGCTTTCTTT.

DNA of the CDR3: TGTGCCAGCAGCACTCCAGGAGGAAACACCATATATTTT. Protein: CASSTPGGNTIYF. This chain uses TRBV9 with TRBJ1-3; D not certain. V lost 4 bases, J lost 4 bases, and 9 bases lay in between. The CDR3 extends over 13 amino acids. CDR1 and CDR2 from the germline V gene are SGDLS and YYNGEE.